This T cell receptor (beta chain) was recovered during a study of T cell responses to AZD1222 COVID-19 vaccine. General study findings and limits: Unmutated regions of variants are reportedly targeted by nearly half of spike-specific TCRs. Mostly white British, mostly female donors; authors suggested clonal diversity may be underestimated.

Trimming took 4 bases from V and 5 from J, leaving 15 bases between them. CDR3 length: 14 residues. Germline CDR1 is SEHNR and CDR2 is FQNEAQ (reference sequence). Notes on this clone: The antigen is unknown.

Profiled with immunoSEQ multiplex PCR; TCRdb holds only in-frame clones, not every one. This sample has 99,000 or so clones, with roughly 89% found just once. The sequenced sample was peripheral blood, obtained 28 days after the second AZD1222 dose. The chain links TRBV7-9 to TRBJ2-7; possible D gene TRBD2, 6 bases. This receptor was taken from an adult who received the AZD1222 COVID-19 vaccine. This CDR3 is CASSSGLFSDEQYF. In DNA, the CDR3 is TGTGCCAGCAGCTCCGGACTATTTTCGGACGAGCAGTACTTC.